The rows below give T cell receptor beta chains drawn from one sample of a study of early T cells in non-severe SARS-CoV-2 infection. TCRdb reprocessed the 5' RACE reads with MiXCR, giving one entry per CDR3 protein. The table has 38,000 or so distinct CDR3 sequences, around 4.6% seen once. Sequenced input: whole blood. Receptor source: an adult who was a healthcare worker with PCR-confirmed SARS-CoV-2 infection or an uninfected control (not recorded which). Each CDR3 is given with its conserved first and last residue. Each record gives: V gene, J gene, clone size, D gene, CDR3 DNA, CDR3 protein. A D gene is named only where the DNA matches it firmly. Expanded clones get a size class; other rows say once, few or many, or leave the size out.

>TRBV7-9|TRBJ1-1|NA|TRBD1
TGTGCCAGCAGCTCCACCGGGACAGGGGACACTGAAGCTTTCTTT
CASSSTGTGDTEAFF
>TRBV18|TRBJ1-2|many|NA
TGTGCCAGCTCACCATTGGGGACCAGGGGAACCACCCCCCTTAACTATGGCTACACCTTC
CASSPLGTRGTTPLNYGYTF
>TRBV5-1|TRBJ2-1|NA|NA
TGCGCCAGCAGCTTGGCCCCTCCCGGGAATGAGCAGTTCTTC
CASSLAPPGNEQFF
>TRBV20-1|TRBJ2-7|many|TRBD2
TGCAGTGCTTACTACGGGGGAAGCGGGGGTACCTACGAGCAGTACTTC
CSAYYGGSGGTYEQYF
>TRBV3-1|TRBJ1-5|many|NA
TGTGCCAGCAGCCAAGGCAGTAGCAATCAGCCCCAGCATTTT
CASSQGSSNQPQHF
>TRBV7-9|TRBJ2-3|NA|NA
TGTGCCAGCAGCGATGGCAGGGTCCGGGCAGATACGCAGTATTTT
CASSDGRVRADTQYF
>TRBV20-1|TRBJ1-2|many|NA
TGCAGTGCTAGTCCTCAGCCTTCTAACTATGGCTACACCTTC
CSASPQPSNYGYTF
>TRBV7-6|TRBJ1-1|many|NA
TGTGCCAGCAGCTCCGGGACGTCCACTGAAGCTTTCTTT
CASSSGTSTEAFF
>TRBV7-9|TRBJ1-1|many|TRBD1
TGTGCCAGCAGCGACGGACAGGCGGAGAACACTGAAGCTTTCTTT
CASSDGQAENTEAFF
>TRBV18|TRBJ2-2|many|TRBD1
TGTGCCAGCTCTCCCGCGGACAGGCGGAACACCGGGGAGCTGTTTTTT
CASSPADRRNTGELFF
>TRBV30|TRBJ1-2|many|NA
TGTGCCTGGAGTGCCGGGACCCTGGATTATGGCTACACCTTC
CAWSAGTLDYGYTF
>TRBV12-3/TRBV12-4|TRBJ1-2|many|TRBD1
TGTGCCAGCAGTTTCCAGGGGGCAGGGGGCTACACCTTC
CASSFQGAGGYTF
>TRBV6-1|TRBJ1-6|many|NA
TGTGCCAGCAGTGAAGAAGTTACCTCACCCCTCCACTTT
CASSEEVTSPLHF
>TRBV4-2|TRBJ1-6|many|NA
TGTGCCAGCAGCCAAGACGGGGCGACACAGTCACCCCTCCACTTT
CASSQDGATQSPLHF
>TRBV3-1|TRBJ1-1|few|NA
TGTGCCAGCAGCCAAGTGCCCACTGAAGCTTTCTTT
CASSQVPTEAFF
>TRBV14|TRBJ1-5|many|TRBD1
TGTGCCAGCAGCCAAGGGGACAGGGGCGGACCATTATATAGCAATCAGCCCCAGCATTTT
CASSQGDRGGPLYSNQPQHF
>TRBV11-3|TRBJ2-2|many|NA
TGTGCCAGCAGCTCGGCCTACACCGGGGAGCTGTTTTTT
CASSSAYTGELFF
>TRBV29-1|TRBJ2-1|many|TRBD2
TGCAGCCATCTCGCGGGGGAGGGCTACAATGAGCAGTTCTTC
CSHLAGEGYNEQFF
>TRBV5-1|TRBJ1-5|NA|NA
TGCGCCAGCAGGAGGACATTCGATCAGCCCCAGCATTTT
CASRRTFDQPQHF
>TRBV7-6|TRBJ2-1|many|NA
TGTGCCAGCAGCCCTCCCCGCTCCAGCAGGGGCGACAATGAGCAGTTCTTC
CASSPPRSSRGDNEQFF
>TRBV7-8|TRBJ1-3|NA|NA
TGTGCCAGCAGCCCTCTGGAGACGGGAGCGGCTGGAAACACCATATATTTT
CASSPLETGAAGNTIYF
>TRBV5-5|TRBJ2-7|few|NA
TGTGCCAGCAGCTTGGGTCAGGGGATTTACGAGCAGTACTTC
CASSLGQGIYEQYF
>TRBV4-2|TRBJ2-7|many|NA
TGTGCCAGCAGCCAAGTCGGGCGGAGCTCCTACGAGCAGTACTTC
CASSQVGRSSYEQYF
>TRBV6-2/TRBV6-3|TRBJ2-3|NA|NA
TGTGCCAGCAGTTACTCAGGGGTAAATACGCAGTATTTT
CASSYSGVNTQYF
>TRBV19|TRBJ2-1|many|NA
TGTGCCAGTAACACCGGGACCGCTTACAATGAGCAGTTCTTC
CASNTGTAYNEQFF
>TRBV11-2|TRBJ1-3|many|NA
TGTGCCAGCAGCTTTGGCGCTGAAAACACCATATATTTT
CASSFGAENTIYF
>TRBV5-6|TRBJ2-6|few|TRBD1
TGTGCCAGCAGCTTGGGAGGGACAGTCGCCCGAGGTGGGGCCAACGTCCTGACTTTC
CASSLGGTVARGGANVLTF
>TRBV13|TRBJ1-4|NA|NA
TGTGCCAGCAGCTTGAGGCTTTCCGAAAAACTGTTTTTT
CASSLRLSEKLFF
>TRBV29-1|TRBJ2-7|many|TRBD1
TGCAGCGTTAGGGGACAGGCGGGTCACGAGCAGTACTTC
CSVRGQAGHEQYF
>TRBV3-1|TRBJ1-2|many|NA
TGTGCCAGCAGCCCCGTCGGGGGTGAGGACTATGGCTACACCTTC
CASSPVGGEDYGYTF
>TRBV29-1|TRBJ2-5|NA|NA
TGCAGCGTTGAAGAGCCTGGGACCCAGTACTTC
CSVEEPGTQYF
>TRBV6-1|TRBJ1-3|many|NA
TGTGCCAGCAGTGAGGGGAACCCTGGAAACACCATATATTTT
CASSEGNPGNTIYF
>TRBV11-2|TRBJ2-7|many|NA
TGTGCCAGCAGCTTAGACTACGAGCAGTACTTC
CASSLDYEQYF
>TRBV7-9|TRBJ2-3|many|TRBD2
TGTGCCAGCAGCTTAGCCCCGACTAGCGGGGGGGCAGATACGCAGTATTTT
CASSLAPTSGGADTQYF
>TRBV3-1|TRBJ2-6|few|NA
TGTGCCAGCAGCCTATGGGACATTGGGGCCAACGTCCTGACTTTC
CASSLWDIGANVLTF
>TRBV30|TRBJ2-3|few|NA
TGTGCCTGGAAGCCCGGGGTAAGGGGAGATACGCAGTATTTT
CAWKPGVRGDTQYF
>TRBV6-2/TRBV6-3|TRBJ1-1|few|TRBD1
TGTGCCAGCAGTCCGAGAGGGACAGGGACCACTGAAGCTTTCTTT
CASSPRGTGTTEAFF
>TRBV12-3/TRBV12-4|TRBJ1-5|many|NA
TGTGCCAGCAGTTTAGATAGAGGAATGGTGCCCCAGCATTTT
CASSLDRGMVPQHF
>TRBV7-8|TRBJ2-6|few|NA
TGTGCCAGCAGCTTAGGTAGCATAAGCTCTGGGGCCAACGTCCTGACTTTC
CASSLGSISSGANVLTF
>TRBV20-1|TRBJ1-1|many|NA
TGCAGTGCTAGAGCCCGGGGGGGAAACACTGAAGCTTTCTTT
CSARARGGNTEAFF
>TRBV5-1|TRBJ2-5|many|TRBD1
TGCGCCAGCAGCCATGACCCGACAGGGGGCGAGACCCAGTACTTC
CASSHDPTGGETQYF
>TRBV6-6|TRBJ2-7|many|NA
TGTGCCAGCGTTAAGGGGAGGGGGGTAACCTACGAGCAGTACTTC
CASVKGRGVTYEQYF
>TRBV5-1|TRBJ2-3|few|NA
TGCGCCTCCAGCCAAGAGGGTTCAGATACGCAGTATTTT
CASSQEGSDTQYF
>TRBV19|TRBJ2-1|NA|NA
TGTGCCAGTAGTATAGTAGGTGGGGATGAGCAGTTCTTC
CASSIVGGDEQFF
>TRBV19|TRBJ2-2|many|NA
TGTGCCAGTAGTCTCGGGCTCTGGAGGACCGGGGAGCTGTTTTTT
CASSLGLWRTGELFF
>TRBV9|TRBJ1-6|many|TRBD1
TGTGCCAGTTCCGGGACAGGAAATTCACCCCTCCACTTT
CASSGTGNSPLHF
>TRBV12-3/TRBV12-4|TRBJ1-2|many|NA
TGTGCCAGCGGGCAAACCAGGGGAGGCTACACCTTC
CASGQTRGGYTF
>TRBV12-3/TRBV12-4|TRBJ1-6|many|NA
TGTGCCAGCGGGGACTCGAGCTCCTATAATTCACCCCTCCACTTT
CASGDSSSYNSPLHF
>TRBV9|TRBJ2-1|many|NA
TGTGCCAGCAGCGTTGGCGGGGAGAAATACAATGAGCAGTTCTTC
CASSVGGEKYNEQFF
>TRBV10-3|TRBJ1-5|many|TRBD1
TGTGCCATCAGTGAAGGGACAGATCAGCCCCAGCATTTT
CAISEGTDQPQHF
>TRBV15|TRBJ1-5|few|TRBD1
TGTGCCACCAGCGGTAGACAGGGGGAGCAGCCCCAGCATTTT
CATSGRQGEQPQHF
>TRBV7-9|TRBJ2-7|many|NA
TGTGCCAGCAGCATCAGGACACCTCCCTACGAGCAGTACTTC
CASSIRTPPYEQYF
>TRBV20-1|TRBJ2-1|many|TRBD2
TGCAGTGCTAGACCCGGACTAGCGGGGGGGAGTGAGCAGTTCTTC
CSARPGLAGGSEQFF
>TRBV19|TRBJ2-2|many|NA
TGTGCCAGTAGTCCCACCGGGGCTACTACCGGGGAGCTGTTTTTT
CASSPTGATTGELFF
>TRBV2|TRBJ2-3|many|NA
TGTGCCACCTCCTTCGGGGCCCTGTCCACAGATACGCAGTATTTT
CATSFGALSTDTQYF